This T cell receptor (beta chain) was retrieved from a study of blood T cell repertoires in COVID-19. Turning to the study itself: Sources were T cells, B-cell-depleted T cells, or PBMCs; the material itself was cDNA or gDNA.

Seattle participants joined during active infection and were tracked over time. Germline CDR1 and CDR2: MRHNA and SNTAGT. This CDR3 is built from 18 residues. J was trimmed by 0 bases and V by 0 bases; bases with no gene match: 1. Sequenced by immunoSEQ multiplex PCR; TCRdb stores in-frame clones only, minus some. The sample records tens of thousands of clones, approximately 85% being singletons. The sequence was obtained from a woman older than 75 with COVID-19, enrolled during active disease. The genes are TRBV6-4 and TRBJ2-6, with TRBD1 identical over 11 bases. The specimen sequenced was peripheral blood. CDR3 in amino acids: CASSDSGTGGSGANVLTF. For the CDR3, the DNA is TGTGCCAGCAGTGACTCGGGGACAGGGGGCTCTGGGGCCAACGTCCTGACTTTC.